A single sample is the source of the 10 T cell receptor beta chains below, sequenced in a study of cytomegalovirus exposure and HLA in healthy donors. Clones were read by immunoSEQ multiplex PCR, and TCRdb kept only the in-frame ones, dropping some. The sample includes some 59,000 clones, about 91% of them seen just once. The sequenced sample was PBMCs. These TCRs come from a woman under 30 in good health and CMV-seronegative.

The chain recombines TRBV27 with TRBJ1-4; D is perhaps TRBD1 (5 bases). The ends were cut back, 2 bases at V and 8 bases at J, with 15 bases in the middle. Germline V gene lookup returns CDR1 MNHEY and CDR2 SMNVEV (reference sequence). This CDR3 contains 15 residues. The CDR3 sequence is CASSLAPDGAEKLFF. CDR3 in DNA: TGTGCCAGCAGTTTAGCCCCCGATGGGGCCGAAAAACTGTTTTTT.

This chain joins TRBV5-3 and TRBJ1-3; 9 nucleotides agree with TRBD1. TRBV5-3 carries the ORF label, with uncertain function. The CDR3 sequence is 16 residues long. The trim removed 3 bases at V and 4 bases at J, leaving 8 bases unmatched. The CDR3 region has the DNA TGTGCCAGAAGCTCCCCCGGACAGGGGAGGGGAAACACCATATATTTT. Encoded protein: CARSSPGQGRGNTIYF.

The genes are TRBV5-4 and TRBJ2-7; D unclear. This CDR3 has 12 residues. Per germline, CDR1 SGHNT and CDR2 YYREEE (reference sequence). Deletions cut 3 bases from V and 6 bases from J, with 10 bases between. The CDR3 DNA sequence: TGTGCCAGCAGCTCCGTTAACGGCGAGCAGTACTTC. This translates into CASSSVNGEQYF.

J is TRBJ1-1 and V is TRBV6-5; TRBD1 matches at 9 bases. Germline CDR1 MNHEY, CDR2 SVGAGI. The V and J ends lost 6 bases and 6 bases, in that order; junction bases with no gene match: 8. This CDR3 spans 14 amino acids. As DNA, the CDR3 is TGTGCCAGCAGCCCGACAGGGGGAAGGGCTGAAGCTTTCTTT. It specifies CASSPTGGRAEAFF.

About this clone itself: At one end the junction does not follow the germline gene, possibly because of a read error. CDR3 bases: TGTGCTAGCAGCTTAGACACCACAGATACGCAGTATTTT. Translated: CASSLDTTDTQYF. The chain recombines TRBV7-7 with TRBJ2-3, with D unresolved. The CDR3 is 13 amino acids. CDR1 is SSHAT and CDR2 is FNYEAQ in the germline V gene (reference sequence).

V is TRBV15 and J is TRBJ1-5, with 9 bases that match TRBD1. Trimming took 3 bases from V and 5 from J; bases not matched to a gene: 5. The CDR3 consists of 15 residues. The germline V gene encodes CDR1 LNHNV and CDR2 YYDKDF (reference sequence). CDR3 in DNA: TGTGCCACCAGCAGCACAGGGGGCGCGTATCAGCCCCAGCATTTT. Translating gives CATSSTGGAYQPQHF.

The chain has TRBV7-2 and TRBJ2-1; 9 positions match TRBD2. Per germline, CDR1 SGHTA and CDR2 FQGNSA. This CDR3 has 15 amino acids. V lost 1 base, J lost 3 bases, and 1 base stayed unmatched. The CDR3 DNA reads TGTGCCAGCAGCTTAGATAGCGGGGGCTACAATGAGCAGTTCTTC. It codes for CASSLDSGGYNEQFF.

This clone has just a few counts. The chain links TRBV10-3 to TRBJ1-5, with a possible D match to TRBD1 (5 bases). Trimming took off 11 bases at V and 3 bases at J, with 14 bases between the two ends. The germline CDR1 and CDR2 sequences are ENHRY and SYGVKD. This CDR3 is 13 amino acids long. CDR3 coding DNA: TGTGCCGCCTGGGGCGGAAACAATCAGCCCCAGCATTTT. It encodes CAAWGGNNQPQHF.

For the CDR3, the DNA is TGTGCCAGCAATACACAGGGGGGTGGCTACACCTTC. This translates into CASNTQGGGYTF. The chain uses TRBV28 and TRBJ1-2; 8 nucleotides match TRBD1. Germline V gene lookup returns CDR1 MDHEN and CDR2 SYDVKM. This CDR3 has 12 residues. Unmatched junction bases numbered 5, after V lost 7 bases and J lost 7 bases.

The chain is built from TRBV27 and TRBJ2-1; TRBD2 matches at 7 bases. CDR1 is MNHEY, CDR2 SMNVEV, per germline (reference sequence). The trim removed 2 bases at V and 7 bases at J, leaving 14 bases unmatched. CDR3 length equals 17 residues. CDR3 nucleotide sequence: TGTGCCAGCAGTTTAAGCCTGCGCGGGAGTGTCTGGAATGAGCAGTTCTTC. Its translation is CASSLSLRGSVWNEQFF.